This T cell receptor (beta chain) was documented in a study of identical twins. Every donor was a healthy Caucasian. This CDR3 contains 15 residues. Germline CDR1 and CDR2: SGDLS and YYNGEE. V lost 2 bases and J lost 2, with 13 bases in between. TCRdb redid the calling of the 5' RACE reads with MiXCR, one entry per CDR3 protein. The data show under 350,000 distinct CDR3 sequences, more than 8% seen once. This clonotype was seen only a few times. Its target is not known. General study results and limits: The abundant beta clonotypes from cord blood had fewer insertions, and memory repertoires had none of this.

This same sample was also part of a study on yellow fever vaccine responses in identical twins. From that study: Among the twins, the vaccine T cell response reportedly seemed partly convergent and partly personalized.

This chain joins TRBV9 and TRBJ2-5; D unresolved. The source of this sequence is a young woman in good health. Source material: CD8+ T cells sorted from blood. This chain's CDR3 is CASSVPSDAQETQYF. In nucleotides, the CDR3 is TGTGCCAGCAGCGTTCCCAGCGACGCTCAAGAGACCCAGTACTTC.